This TCR beta chain stems from a study of blood T cell repertoires in COVID-19. On the study more broadly: COVID-19 samples from acute and convalescent phases originated in the United States, Italy and Spain. From T cells, B-cell-depleted T cells, or PBMCs came the material, which was cDNA or gDNA.

Authors' analysis steps: Using reference gene primer amplification, nucleated cell counts were estimated. This table comes from immunoSEQ multiplex PCR, and its TCRdb copy is limited to in-frame clones, with some not included. The D gene and trimming were derived from the DNA, and the V and J assignments and clone size from that table. The top ten clones hold around a fifth of a sample with about 200,000 clones, 70% to 90% of them seen once. This CDR3 is 15 amino acids long. Per the germline V gene, CDR1 is MNHNY and CDR2 is SVGAGI (reference sequence). Trimming shortened V by 4 bases and J by 8 bases, and 20 bases separated the two germline ends.

This chain links TRBV6-6 with TRBJ1-2, with D perhaps TRBD1 (6 bases). Sequencing was done on a sample of peripheral blood. This receptor was taken from a man aged 60 to 75 with active or convalescent COVID-19. The CDR3 loop reads CASSFNPGQIGGYTF. The DNA of the CDR3 is TGTGCCAGCAGTTTCAACCCTGGACAGATTGGGGGCTACACCTTC.